The entry below describes one TCR beta chain. Its antigen is currently unknown. Study results and caveats: Greatest tumor Treg TCR overlap was with tumor naive CD4+ cells. Tumor memory CD4+ T cell TCR gene usage was found to cluster with blood and lymph node memory CD4+ cells and with lymph node naive CD4+ cells.

The length of the CDR3 is 18 residues. The V gene lost 2 bases and the J gene lost 0 bases, with 18 bases spanning the gap. The V gene's germline CDR1 is SGHRS and CDR2 YFSETQ. Semi-nested PCR with Nested Universal Primer A followed constant-region reverse priming of full-length variable regions. In TCRdb, the 5' RACE reads were re-called with MiXCR into one record per CDR3 protein. This sample has over 55,000 distinct CDR3 sequences; around 26% occur once, and the top ten carry under 3.5%. The receptor's source is a female donor with breast cancer. The chain couples TRBV5-1 to TRBJ2-4; D remains ambiguous. Specimen: tumor-infiltrating memory CD4+ T cells sorted from the breast tumor. Subset in this sample: memory CD4+ T cells, CD4+CD45RO+CD25-. CDR3 region: CASSFRGGENVAKNIQYF. CDR3 bases: TGCGCCAGCAGCTTCCGCGGTGGGGAAAACGTAGCCAAAAACATTCAGTACTTC.